Here is one TCR beta chain with its context. This entry belongs to a study of blood T cell repertoires in COVID-19. This table comes from immunoSEQ multiplex PCR, and its TCRdb copy is limited to in-frame clones, with some not included. Of approximately 71,000 clones listed, 90% are singletons. The germline V and J ends were trimmed by 8 bases and 0 bases, with 8 bases remaining between them. CDR1 and CDR2 (germline): MDHEN, SYDVKM. This CDR3 comprises 14 residues. This receptor was obtained from a woman between 18 and 29 years old with acute or convalescent COVID-19. The chain employs TRBV28 and TRBJ1-6; D not certain. The sample taken for sequencing was peripheral blood. DNA of the CDR3: TGTGCCAGCCTGCCTAGCTCCTATAATTCACCCCTCCACTTT. Encoded protein: CASLPSSYNSPLHF.